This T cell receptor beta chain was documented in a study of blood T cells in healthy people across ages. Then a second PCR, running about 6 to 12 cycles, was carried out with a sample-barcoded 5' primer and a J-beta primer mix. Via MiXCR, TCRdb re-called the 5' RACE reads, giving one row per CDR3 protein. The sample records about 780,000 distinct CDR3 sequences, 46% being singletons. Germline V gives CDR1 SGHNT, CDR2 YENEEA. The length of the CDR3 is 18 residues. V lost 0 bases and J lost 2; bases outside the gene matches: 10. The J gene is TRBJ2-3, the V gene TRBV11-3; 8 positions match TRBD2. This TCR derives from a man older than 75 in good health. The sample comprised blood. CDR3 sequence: CASSLDGGLAITTDTQYF. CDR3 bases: TGTGCCAGCAGCTTAGATGGCGGACTAGCCATTACCACAGATACGCAGTATTTT.